These 9 T cell receptor beta chains were sequenced from one sample in a study of OX40 agonist ivuxolimab in advanced cancers. Generated by immunoSEQ multiplex PCR, the TCRdb table keeps only in-frame clones and is missing some. The sample contains some 50,000 clones, approximately 91% of which appear only once. The material was CD4+ or CD8+ T cells sorted from blood, obtained in a trial of the OX40 agonist ivuxolimab. These TCRs come from an adult with an advanced solid tumor such as melanoma, head and neck, liver or kidney cancer.

CDR3 bases: TGTGCCAGCAGCTTAGACGACGGATTGGCGGGGGAGCTGTTTTTT. Translating gives CASSLDDGLAGELFF. The chain recombines TRBV7-6 with TRBJ2-2; D call uncertain. The CDR3 spans 15 residues. V lost 1 base and J lost 8, with 14 bases in between. Germline-derived CDR1 and CDR2 are SGHVS and FNYEAQ. Full variable domain (outside the CDR3, taken from reference TRBV7-6 and TRBJ2-2): GAGVSQSPRYKVTKRGQDVALRCDPISGHVSLYWYRQALGQGPEFLTYFNYEAQQDKSGLPNDRFSAERPEGSISTLTIQRTEQRDSAMYRCASSLDDGLAGELFFGEGSRLTVL.

V usage is TRBV2 and J usage is TRBJ2-3; TRBD1 agrees at 10 bases. Germline loops: CDR1 SNHLY, CDR2 FYNNEI. With V trimmed by 7 bases and J by 6 bases, 7 bases remained unmatched. CDR3 length equals 14 residues. The CDR3 region has the DNA TGTGCCAGCACTGATGACAGGGGGCCTGATACGCAGTATTTT. It is translated as CASTDDRGPDTQYF.

The CDR3 reads CATSRDGTGYGYTF. CDR3 nucleotide sequence: TGTGCCACCAGCAGAGACGGGACAGGGTATGGCTACACCTTC. The V call is TRBV15, the J call TRBJ1-2, with 9 nucleotides matching TRBD1. The CDR3 consists of 14 residues. The V and J ends lost 0 bases and 5 bases, in that order; junction bases with no gene match: 1. CDR1 is LNHNV and CDR2 is YYDKDF in the germline V gene (reference sequence).

The chain joins TRBV19 to TRBJ2-1; possibly TRBD1 for D (6 bases). Trimming took off 7 bases at V and 9 bases at J, with 16 bases between the two ends. Germline-derived CDR1 and CDR2 are LNHDA and SQIVND (reference sequence). The CDR3 consists of 13 residues. CDR3 DNA: TGTGCCAGTAAAATGTTGGGGGCAAGTGAGCAGTTCTTC. Protein sequence: CASKMLGASEQFF. Full variable domain (rest looked up from reference TRBV19 and TRBJ2-1): DGGITQSPKYLFRKEGQNVTLSCEQNLNHDAMYWYRQDPGQGLRLIYYSQIVNDFQKGDIAEGYSVSREKKESFPLTVTSAQKNPTAFYLCASKMLGASEQFFGPGTRLTVL.

This chain joins TRBV10-3 and TRBJ2-7; 11 bases agree with TRBD1. CDR1 is ENHRY, CDR2 SYGVKD, per germline. CDR3 length: 17 residues. J was trimmed by 7 bases and V by 0 bases; bases with no gene match: 11. This chain's CDR3 is CAISESGTGGAWDEQYF. CDR3 coding DNA: TGTGCCATCAGTGAGTCTGGGACAGGGGGAGCCTGGGATGAGCAGTACTTC.

The V call is TRBV28, the J call TRBJ1-3; D ambiguous. The V end was cut by 3 bases, the J end by 0 bases, with 6 bases between. CDR1 is MDHEN, CDR2 SYDVKM, per germline. CDR3 length: 14 amino acids. The CDR3 loop is CASSFLVSGNTIYF. CDR3 nucleotide sequence: TGTGCCAGCAGTTTTTTGGTCTCTGGAAACACCATATATTTT.

The chain joins TRBV9 to TRBJ1-1; a possible D gene is TRBD1 (5 bases). The CDR3 is 14 residues long. Looked up from germline, CDR1 is SGDLS and CDR2 is YYNGEE. Trimming left V 3 bases short and J 2 bases short, with 11 bases between. CDR3 coding DNA: TGTGCCAGCAGCGCTTCCGGGGGAAACACTGAAGCTTTCTTT. It encodes CASSASGGNTEAFF. The full variable domain, rest sourced from reference TRBV9 and TRBJ1-1, is DSGVTQTPKHLITATGQRVTLRCSPRSGDLSVYWYQQSLDQGLQFLIQYYNGEERAKGNILERFSAQQFPDLHSELNLSSLELGDSALYFCASSASGGNTEAFFGQGTRLTVV.

V is TRBV28 and J is TRBJ2-1, with TRBD2 matching over 11 bases. The CDR3 contains 16 residues. Germline V CDR1 and CDR2: MDHEN, SYDVKM. The J segment lost 4 bases and the V segment lost 5 bases, leaving 7 bases of the junction unmatched. The CDR3 DNA follows: TGTGCCAGCAGTATCGGACTAGCGGGCGGTTACAATGAGCAGTTCTTC. As protein: CASSIGLAGGYNEQFF.

J is TRBJ2-1 and V is TRBV10-2, with 10 nucleotides matching TRBD2. This CDR3 is 18 amino acids long. Germline V CDR1 and CDR2: WSHSY, SAAADI. The trim removed 6 bases at V and 0 bases at J, leaving 11 bases unmatched. CDR3 residues: CASSHGAGGPGSYNEQFF. The CDR3 nucleotides are TGCGCCAGCAGCCACGGAGCGGGAGGGCCTGGCTCCTACAATGAGCAGTTCTTC.